A single sample gave rise to the 20 T cell receptor beta chains below, sequenced in a study of blood T cell repertoires in COVID-19. Data came from immunoSEQ multiplex PCR; TCRdb stores just in-frame clones and leaves some out. The data hold 340,000 or so clones, with around 87% observed a single time. Sequencing was performed on peripheral blood. These receptors were taken from a middle-aged man with active or convalescent COVID-19.

The chain recombines TRBV7-9 with TRBJ2-5; D possibly corresponds to TRBD2 (6 bases). In germline, CDR1 is SEHNR, CDR2 FQNEAQ (reference sequence). CDR3 length: 15 residues. V lost 5 bases and J 4 bases, leaving 17 bases between the germline ends. The CDR3: CASSQVRLARETQYF. The CDR3 nucleotides read TGTGCCAGCAGCCAAGTCCGGCTAGCGCGAGAGACCCAGTACTTC.

The chain carries TRBV9 and TRBJ1-3, with a tentative D call TRBD1 (6 bases). V gave up 3 bases and J gave up 2 bases, with 18 bases separating them. Germline-derived CDR1 and CDR2 are SGDLS and YYNGEE. The CDR3 is made up of 17 amino acids. CDR3 bases: TGTGCCAGCAGCGCCGAGGGGGGGGCGCATGCTGGAAACACCATATATTTT. Amino acid sequence: CASSAEGGAHAGNTIYF.

This chain uses TRBV7-2 with TRBJ1-1, with D possibly matching TRBD1 (6 bases). Trimming left V 5 bases short and J 5 bases short, with 9 bases between. CDR3 length equals 12 residues. Germline V gene data show CDR1 as SGHTA and CDR2 as FQGNSA. The CDR3 DNA sequence: TGTGCCAGCAGCCACGACAGGACTGAAGCTTTCTTT. It translates to CASSHDRTEAFF.

The chain links TRBV6-5 to TRBJ2-2, with 7 bases identical to TRBD1. Germline lookup yields CDR1 MNHEY and CDR2 SVGAGI. After removal of 10 bases from V and 4 bases from J, the junction contained 3 bases not matched to a gene. CDR3 length: 12 residues. The CDR3 DNA reads as TGTGCCATCAGACAGGGCACCGGGGAGCTGTTTTTT. It encodes CAIRQGTGELFF.

This chain uses TRBV20-1 with TRBJ2-7, with TRBD1 matching 8 bases. There are 13 residues in the CDR3. Trimming took 3 bases from V and 6 from J; bases not matched to a gene: 7. In germline, CDR1 is DFQATT, CDR2 SNEGSKA (reference sequence). The DNA of the CDR3 is TGCAGTGCTAGTAGGACAGGGTCCGCCGAGCAGTACTTC. It encodes CSASRTGSAEQYF.

The chain combines TRBV2 with TRBJ2-7; D call uncertain. V gave up 6 bases and J gave up 7 bases, with 10 bases separating them. CDR1 is SNHLY and CDR2 is FYNNEI in the germline V gene. This CDR3 is 11 amino acids long. The CDR3 sequence: CASSSFGEQYF. DNA of the CDR3: TGTGCCAGCAGCTCCTTCGGGGAGCAGTACTTC.

The rearrangement uses TRBV6-2 or TRBV6-3 and TRBJ2-5, with 7 bases identical to TRBD2. V lost 0 bases, J lost 5 bases, and 6 bases stayed unmatched. The CDR3 sequence is 15 residues long. Germline values: CDR1 MNHEY, CDR2 SVGEGT. This CDR3 reads CASSYSKRGSETQYF. CDR3 DNA sequence: TGTGCCAGCAGTTACTCGAAGCGGGGTTCGGAGACCCAGTACTTC.

The chain recombines TRBV6-5 with TRBJ1-5, with D possibly matching TRBD1 (6 bases). CDR1 and CDR2 from the germline V gene are MNHEY and SVGAGI. The CDR3 length is 13 residues. V shed 2 bases and J shed 4 bases, with 6 bases lying between them. In DNA, the CDR3 is TGTGCCAGCAGTTACAGGGGGAATCAGCCCCAGCATTTT. Protein product: CASSYRGNQPQHF.

This rearrangement joins TRBV27 to TRBJ1-4, with D unresolved. V lost 7 bases, J lost 8 bases, and 8 bases lay in between. Germline V CDR1 and CDR2: MNHEY, SMNVEV (reference sequence). The CDR3 is 11 residues long. The CDR3 sequence: CASTSREKLFF. CDR3 DNA: TGTGCCAGCACGTCACGGGAAAAACTGTTTTTT.

The chain couples TRBV13 to TRBJ1-2; 7 nucleotides match TRBD1. The CDR3 length is 15 residues. Germline values: CDR1 PRHDT, CDR2 FYEKMQ (reference sequence). V was pared by 3 bases and J by 4 bases, with 8 bases of the junction left unmatched. CDR3 region: CASSLRDRLFYGYTF. The CDR3 region has the DNA TGTGCCAGCAGCTTGCGGGACAGACTTTTCTATGGCTACACCTTC.

This chain uses TRBV2 with TRBJ2-3; 7 bases match TRBD2. The germline gives CDR1 SNHLY, CDR2 FYNNEI. There are 13 residues in the CDR3. The ends lost 9 bases at V and 2 bases at J; junction bases unmatched: 5. CDR3 sequence reads: CARGAGPTDTQYF. The CDR3 bases are TGTGCCAGGGGAGCGGGACCCACAGATACGCAGTATTTT. Full variable domain (remainder filled in from reference TRBV2 and TRBJ2-3): EPEVTQTPSHQVTQMGQEVILRCVPISNHLYFYWYRQILGQKVEFLVSFYNNEISEKSEIFDDQFSVERPDGSNFTLKIRSTKLEDSAMYFCARGAGPTDTQYFGPGTRLTVL.

This chain connects TRBV11-3 to TRBJ1-5; no clear D gene. The CDR3 runs to 16 residues. The germline V gene encodes CDR1 SGHNT and CDR2 YENEEA. Trimming pared 2 bases from V and 5 bases from J, leaving 16 bases between. CDR3 loop: CASSLPRGLRHQPQHF. CDR3 nucleotides: TGTGCCAGCAGCTTACCCCGTGGACTAAGGCATCAGCCCCAGCATTTT.

This chain connects TRBV5-4 to TRBJ1-6, with 10 bases fitting TRBD1. Germline lookup yields CDR1 SGHNT and CDR2 YYREEE (reference sequence). V gave up 2 bases and J gave up 6 bases; unmatched junction bases: 8. The CDR3 spans 17 residues. The CDR3 DNA follows: TGTGCCAGCAGCTTACCCCGGGACAGGGGATTTAATTCACCCCTCCACTTT. It yields the protein CASSLPRDRGFNSPLHF.

In its sample, this clone was seen once. The J gene is TRBJ1-1, the V gene TRBV18; D is unclear. CDR3 length: 13 residues. Germline assignment: CDR1 KGHSH and CDR2 LQKENI. The V end was cut by 3 bases, the J end by 4 bases, with 9 bases between. The chain's CDR3 is CASSPEGITEAFF. CDR3 sequence (DNA): TGTGCCAGCTCACCCGAGGGTATCACTGAAGCTTTCTTT.

The chain uses TRBV29-1 and TRBJ1-2; the D is unclear. Germline V gives CDR1 SQVTM, CDR2 ANQGSEA. Trimming pared 5 bases from V and 2 bases from J, leaving 6 bases between. The CDR3 extends over 11 amino acids. The DNA for the CDR3 is TGCAGCGTTAGTGAGAACTATGGCTACACCTTC. Translation: CSVSENYGYTF.

The chain combines TRBV5-6 with TRBJ2-5; TRBD1 might be the D (7 bases). The V gene's germline CDR1 is SGHDT and CDR2 YYEEEE. The CDR3 has 17 residues. V lost 4 bases to trimming and J lost 1 base, with 20 bases between them. The CDR3 DNA reads TGTGCCAGCAGCGCGGGGTGGACAGGCCTATTCCAAGAGACCCAGTACTTC. Its protein is CASSAGWTGLFQETQYF.

This clone occurred once. J is TRBJ2-2 and V is TRBV14, with 9 bases aligning to TRBD2. Per germline, CDR1 SGHDN and CDR2 FVKESK. CDR3 size: 15 residues. With V trimmed by 1 base and J by 3 bases, 0 bases remained unmatched. CDR3 in amino acids: CASSQGLADTGELFF. As DNA, the CDR3 is TGTGCCAGCAGCCAAGGACTAGCGGACACCGGGGAGCTGTTTTTT.

V is TRBV7-9 and J is TRBJ1-5; the match to TRBD1 covers 8 bases. The CDR3 consists of 14 residues. Per germline, CDR1 SEHNR and CDR2 FQNEAQ (reference sequence). Germline trimming cut 6 bases from V and 2 bases from J; bases unmatched to any gene: 3. Here the CDR3 DNA reads TGTGCCAGCAGTCCGACAGGGGGCAATCAGCCCCAGCATTTT. The encoded protein is CASSPTGGNQPQHF.

The rearrangement links TRBV5-4 to TRBJ2-2; 7 positions match TRBD1. The junction had 2 bases not matched to a gene; V was cut back by 0 bases and J by 3 bases. CDR1 and CDR2 from the germline V gene are SGHNT and YYREEE (reference sequence). The CDR3 spans 15 residues. CDR3 bases: TGTGCCAGCAGCTTGGCCAGGGGGTACACCGGGGAGCTGTTTTTT. It is translated as CASSLARGYTGELFF.

This clone was observed once. The CDR3 loop reads CASSRTGGDYEQYF. The CDR3, as DNA: TGTGCCAGCAGTCGGACAGGGGGGGACTACGAGCAGTACTTC. The chain links TRBV28 to TRBJ2-7; 10 nucleotides line up with TRBD1. This CDR3 spans 14 amino acids. Trimming removed 5 bases from V and 3 bases from J; junction bases left unmatched: 4. The V gene's germline CDR1 is MDHEN and CDR2 SYDVKM.